This T cell receptor (beta chain) was obtained from a study of human T cells and chemical hapten exposure. For the study at large: How much TCR each sample yielded varied, mostly because pooled library volumes differed slightly.

Time point meaning: pre-sensitization, week 0. Specified treatment: therapeutic diphenylcyclopropenone sensitization with weekly scalp DPC. Study-level findings and limits: Among TCRs, those above 1 in 1000 frequency were unaffected by DPC sensitization. Expanded TCRs formed significantly more large CDR3 similarity clusters than controls.

MiXCR, applied by TCRdb to the RACE reads, yields one record per CDR3 protein. The profile covers approximately 60,000 distinct CDR3 sequences, with roughly 12% appearing a single time and about 4% taken by the ten largest. This clonotype came up many times. The antigen remains unidentified. Germline V gives CDR1 MDHEN, CDR2 SYDVKM. The CDR3 has 14 amino acids. V lost 8 bases to trimming and J lost 5 bases; unmatched junction nucleotides: 5. The rearrangement uses TRBV28 and TRBJ1-4, with 10 bases identical to TRBD1. The TCR sequence derives from a woman in her 40s with alopecia areata. Some clones in this sample may be carry-over from other donors' samples. Material: whole blood, obtained in connection with sensitization to the hapten diphenylcyclopropenone (DPC). CDR3 in amino acids: CASGPGQGNEKLFF. CDR3 sequence (DNA): TGTGCCAGCGGACCGGGACAGGGGAATGAAAAACTGTTTTTT.